The 6 T cell receptor beta chains listed next were all sequenced from one sample in a study of blood T cell repertoires in COVID-19 (TCRdb year 2020). Libraries were prepared through the immunoSEQ multiplex PCR assay. TCRdb retrieved this table from immuneACCESS and kept in-frame rearrangements only. Not all clones are present; in checked studies, unresolved V genes account for under half, and no reason is known for the remainder. The sample contains 130,000 to 150,000 clones, 81% of them found a single time. Roughly 8.4% of the sample belongs to the ten largest clones. Sample: peripheral blood. These receptors were obtained from a human donor with acute or convalescent COVID-19. The donor label of this sample is uncertain.

The V call is TRBV19, the J call TRBJ1-1, with no clear D. Trimming shortened V by 3 bases and J by 11 bases, and 10 bases separated the two germline ends. CDR1 LNHDA and CDR2 SQIVND come from the germline V gene (reference sequence). This CDR3 comprises 11 residues. CDR3 region: CASSISVIAFF. As DNA, the CDR3 is TGTGCCAGTAGTATTAGTGTAATCGCTTTCTTT.

DNA of the CDR3: TGTGCCAGCAGCCGAATGAGGGACAGCTCTAACTATGGCTACACCTTC. Its translation: CASSRMRDSSNYGYTF. The chain carries TRBV14 and TRBJ1-2, with 7 nucleotides matching TRBD1. V lost 4 bases, J lost 0 bases, and 8 bases stayed unmatched. This CDR3 is built from 16 residues. CDR1 and CDR2 from the germline V gene are SGHDN and FVKESK.

The V call is TRBV6-6, the J call TRBJ2-2; the D gene is possibly TRBD2 (6 bases). CDR3 length: 14 amino acids. The V end lost 2 bases, the J end lost 6 bases, and 10 bases lay between the germline ends. CDR1 and CDR2 from the germline V gene are MNHNY and SVGAGI (reference sequence). The CDR3 sequence is CASSYTSQAGELFF. The CDR3 bases are TGTGCCAGCAGTTACACTAGCCAGGCCGGGGAGCTGTTTTTT.

This clone has just one count. The J gene is TRBJ1-5, the V gene TRBV4-2; D is possibly TRBD1 (6 bases). The V and J ends lost 5 bases and 0 bases respectively, with 17 bases between them. Germline V gives CDR1 LGHNA, CDR2 YNFKEQ. CDR3 size: 17 residues. For the CDR3, the DNA is TGTGCCAGCAGCTACTATAATCCGGGACATAGCAATCAGCCCCAGCATTTT. Protein: CASSYYNPGHSNQPQHF.

The CDR3 region is CASSQPGTDGNTIYF. The CDR3 DNA reads as TGCGCCAGCAGCCAACCCGGGACAGACGGAAACACCATATATTTT. This chain uses TRBV4-1 with TRBJ1-3, with 7 bases that match TRBD1. Trimming took 2 bases from V and 4 from J; bases not matched to a gene: 5. The CDR3 spans 15 residues. In germline, CDR1 is MGHRA, CDR2 YSYEKL.

The chain uses TRBV2 and TRBJ1-6, with 7 bases fitting TRBD1. Germline V gene lookup returns CDR1 SNHLY and CDR2 FYNNEI. The CDR3 runs to 15 residues. CDR3 region: CATGAVSSYNSPLHF. The CDR3 DNA follows: TGTGCTACAGGGGCGGTGAGCTCCTATAATTCACCCCTCCACTTT.